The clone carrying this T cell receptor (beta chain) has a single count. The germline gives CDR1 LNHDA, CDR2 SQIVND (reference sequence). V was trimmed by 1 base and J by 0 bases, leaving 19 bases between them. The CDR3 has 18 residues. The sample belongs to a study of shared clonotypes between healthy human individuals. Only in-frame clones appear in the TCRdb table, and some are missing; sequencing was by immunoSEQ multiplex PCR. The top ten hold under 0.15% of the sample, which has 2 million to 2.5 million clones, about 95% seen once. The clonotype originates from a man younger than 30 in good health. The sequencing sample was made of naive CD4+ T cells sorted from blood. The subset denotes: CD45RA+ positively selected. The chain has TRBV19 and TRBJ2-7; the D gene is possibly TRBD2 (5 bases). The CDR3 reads CASSIASGGGSSSYEQYF. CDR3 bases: TGTGCCAGTAGTATAGCTTCTGGAGGAGGCTCAAGCTCCTACGAGCAGTACTTC.